This T cell receptor (beta chain) was identified in a study of T cells in Graves' hyperthyroidism and ophthalmopathy. This clonotype was detected ten times or more. Germline CDR1 reads SNHLY; CDR2 reads FYNNEI. The CDR3 length is 13 residues. The ends were cut back, 4 bases at V and 7 bases at J, with 14 bases in the middle. Researchers took RNA transcripts and amplified the TCR beta CDR3 regions from them. During a first-round RT-PCR of the TCR CDR3, the HTBI primer set was used. TCRdb reprocessed the multiplex PCR reads via MiXCR and lists one record per CDR3 protein. The data hold some 270,000 distinct CDR3 sequences, with about 24% observed a single time.

What was sequenced was blood. The chain uses TRBV2 and TRBJ2-7, with D perhaps matching TRBD2 (6 bases). The sequence was collected from a woman in her thirties or forties with Graves' ophthalmopathy. In nucleotides, the CDR3 is TGTGCCAGCAGTGGGGACTCGCCGAAGGAGCAGTACTTC. Protein: CASSGDSPKEQYF.